This T cell receptor (beta chain) was retrieved from a study of T cells in Graves' hyperthyroidism and ophthalmopathy (dated by TCRdb to between 2019 and 2020). For the wider study: Peripheral blood samples were taken at initial diagnosis, before any treatment was given. A discovery cohort of 95 to 100 patients, roughly 45 with Graves' ophthalmopathy and 57 with stable Graves' hyperthyroidism, was used to find distinguishing TCR V-J signatures. The study also compared thyroid tissue and blood T-cell repertoires from several Graves' hyperthyroidism patients. An independent validation cohort of around 19 hyperthyroidism patients and some 15 patients who later progressed to ophthalmopathy tested prospective prediction of ophthalmopathy. According to the paper, TCR Vbeta CDR3 sequencing was carried out on roughly 130 peripheral blood samples, which came from 40 to 45 ophthalmopathy, approximately 78 hyperthyroidism and roughly 17 progressor patients. The roughly 94 discovery patients were randomly divided into training and test sets at a 7:3 ratio. Once sampling was done, hyperthyroidism patients were given methimazole at a starting dose of 30 mg daily, whereas ophthalmopathy patients were given high-dose intravenous methylprednisolone.

The TCR beta CDR3 regions were amplified from RNA transcripts. A first-round RT-PCR of the TCR CDR3 used the HTBI primer set with the Qiagen OneStep RT-PCR kit. The libraries were constructed in a second round of multiplex PCR and then size-selected and purified. The libraries were sequenced on an Illumina HiSeq2000 using paired-end 100 bp reads. On the authors' methods: SOAPnuke was used to process the raw data, throwing out any read that contained adapters or uncalled bases, had a mean Phred below 15, or lacked an exact constant-primer or identifier match. COPE v1.2.5 was used to merge high-quality paired reads, and clonotypes were defined as unique nucleotide sequences. MiTCR v1.1 was used to align the clonotypes against IMGT TRBV, TRBD and TRBJ reference segments. The analysis included only V-J combinations with a frequency above 0.0001, which together covered 99% to 99.2% of the repertoires. A TCS score was defined as the ratio between F50 (clonal expansion) and ExV (chaos), using BLOSUM62-based TCRdist between CDR3 peptides within each V-J. Welch's t-statistics and random forest reduced fewer than 550 V-J features to roughly 13, which were used in a naive Bayes classifier (R e1071). TCRdb took the public reads, trimmed them with fastp at Q25, ran MiXCR for clone calling and kept in-frame beta chains. A single entry per CDR3 protein holds the most common genes and DNA from its merged rows. The V and J calls and clone size come from TCRdb's table, not from the authors' own analysis. The sample yields approximately 410,000 distinct CDR3 sequences; roughly 14% were counted once. The ten largest clones represent around 14% of the sample.

Moderately to severely active disease, a Clinical Activity Score of at least 3, a NOSPECS grade of at least 4, and a duration under 3 months were present in ophthalmopathy patients. The study excluded patients with uncontrolled infections, other autoimmune diseases, pregnancy or lactation. Clinical symptoms, serum thyroxine and TRAb, thyroid ultrasound, and orbital computed tomography formed the basis for the diagnoses. PBMCs were isolated from approximately 10 ml of fresh peripheral blood by Ficoll-Paque density gradient centrifugation. Total RNA was extracted using Trizol reagent, and RNA quality was assessed on an Agilent 2100 Bioanalyzer. This clonotype was observed many times. There is no known antigen for this receptor. Qualities for individual bases were not recorded, and no much larger clone is one base off. Overall results and qualifications from the work: Ophthalmopathy was separated from stable hyperthyroidism by a 13 V-J signature model, with over 85% sensitivity and approximately 81% specificity obtained in cross-validation and 80%/75% obtained in testing. In validation, progression to ophthalmopathy was predicted by the model with 65% to 71% sensitivity and nearly 75% specificity, a median of 6.5 months before onset. Sample size was not statistically predetermined, and blinding of investigators to group allocation was not performed. Most expanded thyroid clonotypes (frequency above 0.001) were also found in blood, which suggests that blood repertoires may mirror thyroid immune responses.

The CDR3, cysteine through phenylalanine, is 15 amino acids long. Only CDR3 DNA is held: 45 bases, read in frame from base 1. Trimming removed 6 bases from V and 0 bases from J; the gene matches leave 8 bases unexplained. This receptor was obtained from a man aged 18 to 29 with Graves' ophthalmopathy. The receptor chain draws on TRBV12-3 or TRBV12-4 and TRBJ2-7, with 7 junctional bases fitting TRBD1. Sequencing input: blood. The DNA reads as follows: TGTGCCAGCAGCCGACCGGGGACAGCCTCCTACGAGCAGTACTTC. This yields the protein CASSRPGTASYEQYF.